Listed below are T cell receptor beta chains from one sample, sequenced in a study of multiple sclerosis patients with progressive multifocal leukoencephalopathy. Profiled with immunoSEQ multiplex PCR; TCRdb holds only in-frame clones, not every one. The sample records 30,000 or so clones, roughly 90% being singletons. The sample comprised PBMCs. These receptors came from a human donor with multiple sclerosis. Both conserved end residues are part of each CDR3. The D gene is left open where the match is weak. Size is stated for part of the rows, as once, few or many counts, or as a class when the clone is expanded.

size: NA; V: TRBV9; D: TRBD1; J: TRBJ1-4; DNA: TGTGCCAGCAGCCCGGGGACAGCTAATAATGAAAAACTGTTTTTT; CDR3: CASSPGTANNEKLFF
size: NA; V: TRBV6-4; D: NA; J: TRBJ2-3; DNA: TGTGCCAGCAGTGAAACCTCTGGGGACACAGATACGCAGTATTTT; CDR3: CASSETSGDTDTQYF
size: few; V: TRBV10-3; D: NA; J: TRBJ2-7; DNA: TGTGCCATCAGTGAGTCTTCCCGCAACGGGGGCGAGCAGTACTTC; CDR3: CAISESSRNGGEQYF
size: few; V: TRBV14; D: TRBD2; J: TRBJ2-5; DNA: TGTGCCAGCAGCCATCATGTAGCGGGAGAGGAGACCCAGTACTTC; CDR3: CASSHHVAGEETQYF
size: NA; V: TRBV4-3; D: NA; J: TRBJ2-5; DNA: TGCGCCAGCAGCCAAGGGACGGGCCAGGGGAGGGAGACCCAGTACTTC; CDR3: CASSQGTGQGRETQYF
size: NA; V: TRBV4-3; D: NA; J: TRBJ1-4; DNA: TGCGCCAGCAGCCAAGCAATCCCAGGGGCGGGTGGTGAAAAACTGTTTTTT; CDR3: CASSQAIPGAGGEKLFF
size: NA; V: TRBV5-1; D: NA; J: TRBJ1-1; DNA: TGCGCCAGCAGCGGTGTACCACGGACCGTCGACACTGAAGCTTTCTTT; CDR3: CASSGVPRTVDTEAFF
size: NA; V: TRBV19; D: NA; J: TRBJ1-5; DNA: TGTGCCAGTAGTATGCCCGTCGGGTGGCCCCAGCATTTT; CDR3: CASSMPVGWPQHF
size: NA; V: TRBV14; D: NA; J: TRBJ2-7; DNA: TGTGCCAGCAGCCAGAGAGGGGGAGACGAGCAGTACTTC; CDR3: CASSQRGGDEQYF
size: NA; V: TRBV7-2; D: NA; J: TRBJ2-1; DNA: TGTGCCAGCAGCTTAGCAGCGGAAGCCCACAATGAGCAGTTCTTC; CDR3: CASSLAAEAHNEQFF
size: NA; V: TRBV28; D: TRBD1; J: TRBJ2-7; DNA: TGTGCCAGCAGTAGTACGGGACAGTTTACACGGGAGCAGTACTTC; CDR3: CASSSTGQFTREQYF
size: NA; V: TRBV18; D: TRBD1; J: TRBJ2-3; DNA: TGTGCCAGCTCACAAGGGACAGGCTCCTTAGCAGATACGCAGTATTTT; CDR3: CASSQGTGSLADTQYF
size: NA; V: TRBV15; D: NA; J: TRBJ1-4; DNA: TGTGCCACCAGCAACCAAGCAGGGGCTCGTAATGAAAAACTGTTTTTT; CDR3: CATSNQAGARNEKLFF
size: NA; V: TRBV9; D: TRBD1; J: TRBJ1-6; DNA: TGTGCCAGCAGCGTATCGGACAGGGCGTGGGATTCACCCCTCCACTTT; CDR3: CASSVSDRAWDSPLHF
size: NA; V: TRBV28; D: TRBD1; J: TRBJ1-1; DNA: TGTGCCAGCAGTTCCCCCGGGACAGGGAAGGGGACTGAAGCTTTCTTT; CDR3: CASSSPGTGKGTEAFF
size: NA; V: TRBV27; D: NA; J: TRBJ2-2; DNA: TGTGCCAGCAGGGGACCGCCCGGGGAGCTGTTTTTT; CDR3: CASRGPPGELFF
size: NA; V: TRBV5-5; D: TRBD2; J: TRBJ2-1; DNA: TGTGCCAGCAGTTGGAGCGGGGGCTCCTACAATGAGCAGTTCTTC; CDR3: CASSWSGGSYNEQFF
size: NA; V: TRBV2; D: NA; J: TRBJ2-7; DNA: TGTGCCAGCACCCCCCCGGGGACCCTTTCGATGCAGTACTTC; CDR3: CASTPPGTLSMQYF
size: NA; V: TRBV25-1; D: NA; J: TRBJ2-3; DNA: TGTGCCAGCAGTGACGGACGCACAGATACGCAGTATTTT; CDR3: CASSDGRTDTQYF
size: NA; V: TRBV6-1; D: NA; J: TRBJ2-2; DNA: TGTGCCAGCAGTCAGTTGACAGGATCGGGCGGGGAGCTGTTTTTT; CDR3: CASSQLTGSGGELFF
size: NA; V: TRBV15; D: TRBD2; J: TRBJ2-5; DNA: TGTGCCACCAGCGCGACGCGGGAGGGCCCGACCCAGTACTTC; CDR3: CATSATREGPTQYF
size: NA; V: TRBV9; D: NA; J: TRBJ1-2; DNA: TGTGCCAGCAGCGTAGATGCGGTAAACTATGGCTACACCTTC; CDR3: CASSVDAVNYGYTF
size: NA; V: TRBV9; D: TRBD2; J: TRBJ2-5; DNA: TGTGCCAGCAGCGCCTACCCCATAGCGGGAGGGCCGGGGGAGACCCAGTACTTC; CDR3: CASSAYPIAGGPGETQYF
size: NA; V: TRBV5-4; D: NA; J: TRBJ2-7; DNA: TGTGCCAGCAGCGTATCTCCTAATGCCTACGAGCAGTACTTC; CDR3: CASSVSPNAYEQYF
size: NA; V: TRBV5-4; D: TRBD1; J: TRBJ1-4; DNA: TGTGCCAGCAGCCCCTCAGGGGGGATTAATGAAAAACTGTTTTTT; CDR3: CASSPSGGINEKLFF
size: NA; V: TRBV5-1; D: TRBD2; J: TRBJ2-4; DNA: TGCGCCAGCAGCCCGACGCCTGTAGCGGGAGGGCCCATAGATTTGAAAAACATTCAGTACTTC; CDR3: CASSPTPVAGGPIDLKNIQYF
size: few; V: TRBV6-5; D: NA; J: TRBJ2-7; DNA: TGTGCCAGCGGGCGGGGCTACGAGCAGTACTTC; CDR3: CASGRGYEQYF
size: once; V: TRBV9; D: NA; J: TRBJ1-3; DNA: TGTGCCAGCAGCGTAGGAGGGACGGGAAACACCATATATTTT; CDR3: CASSVGGTGNTIYF
size: few; V: TRBV11-2; D: NA; J: TRBJ2-7; DNA: TGTGCCAGCAGCTTAAACAGCCAAGGGGAGTACTTC; CDR3: CASSLNSQGEYF
size: NA; V: TRBV2; D: NA; J: TRBJ2-1; DNA: TGTGCCAGCAGTGAAGCGGGTCGAAGGTTAGGCGATGAGCAGTTCTTC; CDR3: CASSEAGRRLGDEQFF
size: NA; V: TRBV29-1; D: TRBD1; J: TRBJ1-2; DNA: TGCAGCGTTGACCAACTCAGGGGGCCTAACTATGGCTACACCTTC; CDR3: CSVDQLRGPNYGYTF
size: NA; V: TRBV27; D: TRBD2; J: TRBJ2-1; DNA: TGTGCCAGCAGTCATCCCTCCTTAAAAGCGGGAGATACCGGTGAGCAGTTCTTC; CDR3: CASSHPSLKAGDTGEQFF
size: NA; V: TRBV6-5; D: TRBD1; J: TRBJ1-4; DNA: TGTGCCAGCAGCCTAGGGACAGGAGGAGAAAAACTGTTTTTT; CDR3: CASSLGTGGEKLFF
size: NA; V: TRBV28; D: NA; J: TRBJ2-7; DNA: TGTGCCAGCAGGGTCGGGACACTCTCCTACGAGCAGTACTTC; CDR3: CASRVGTLSYEQYF
size: NA; V: TRBV19; D: TRBD1; J: TRBJ1-1; DNA: TGTGCCAGTAGTATCGAACACAGGGGGAACACTGAAGCTTTCTTT; CDR3: CASSIEHRGNTEAFF
size: NA; V: TRBV9; D: TRBD2; J: TRBJ2-5; DNA: TGTGCCAGCAGCGTAGAACCGGGAGGGACGGAGACCCAGTACTTC; CDR3: CASSVEPGGTETQYF
size: NA; V: TRBV28; D: NA; J: TRBJ1-1; DNA: TGTGCCAGCAGTTTATGGCAGGGGCGGGGAACTGAAGCTTTCTTT; CDR3: CASSLWQGRGTEAFF
size: NA; V: TRBV29-1; D: TRBD2; J: TRBJ2-7; DNA: TGCAGCGTTGAATTTATGGTTCTAGCGGGAGTCAGCGAGCAGTACTTC; CDR3: CSVEFMVLAGVSEQYF
size: NA; V: TRBV10-3; D: NA; J: TRBJ1-4; DNA: TGTGCCATCAGTGACGGGGGGCTTTCCGAAAAACTGTTTTTT; CDR3: CAISDGGLSEKLFF
size: once; V: TRBV11-2; D: NA; J: TRBJ2-7; DNA: TGTGCCAGCAGCCTAACCTCGGGAGTCGGAGACGAGCAGTACTTC; CDR3: CASSLTSGVGDEQYF